This T cell receptor (beta chain) was observed in a study of shared clonotypes between healthy human individuals. Across the study: A couple of women and a few men aged 18 to 49 served as donors. Study-wide results and limits: Non-shared clonotypes showed lower generation probabilities than clonotypes common to all four donors.

This clone occurred once. Its antigen remains unknown. Positively selected for CCR7, the CD45RO-negative cells used as naive CD8 cells excluded terminally differentiated effector memory CD45RA+ cells. At deep level, the assay was performed. Only in-frame clones appear in the TCRdb table, and some are missing; sequencing was by immunoSEQ multiplex PCR. The top ten clones hold roughly 1.7% of a sample with a few million clones, just under 95% of them seen once. V was cut by 5 bases and J by 6 bases, with 10 bases left in between. Germline V lookup: CDR1 LNHDA, CDR2 SQIVND (reference sequence). CDR3 size: 13 residues.

The sample consisted of naive CD8+ T cells from PBMCs. This receptor was obtained from a man between 18 and 35 years old in good health. Some clones in this sample may be carry-over from other donors' samples. The rearrangement joins TRBV19 to TRBJ2-2; the D is unclear. CDR3 region: CASSLGLAGELFF. DNA of the CDR3: TGTGCCAGTAGTCTAGGCCTGGCCGGGGAGCTGTTTTTT. Supplemented by reference TRBV19 and TRBJ2-2, the full variable domain reads DGGITQSPKYLFRKEGQNVTLSCEQNLNHDAMYWYRQDPGQGLRLIYYSQIVNDFQKGDIAEGYSVSREKKESFPLTVTSAQKNPTAFYLCASSLGLAGELFFGEGSRLTVL.